Each of the 22 T cell receptor beta chains below was sequenced from the same sample in a study of blood T cell repertoires in COVID-19. Method: immunoSEQ multiplex PCR; TCRdb's copy keeps in-frame clones and lacks some. The sample has 100,000 or so clones, 81% seen once. Sequences were obtained from peripheral blood. The receptors shown here come from a man older than 75 with acute or convalescent COVID-19.

The rearrangement links TRBV3-1 (or the pseudogene TRBV3-2) to TRBJ2-7; perhaps TRBD2 as D (5 bases). The CDR3 consists of 15 residues. Per germline, CDR1 LGHDT and CDR2 YNNKEL (reference sequence). Trimming left V 2 bases short and J 0 bases short, with 11 bases between. In nucleotides, the CDR3 is TGTGCCAGCAGCCAACGACTAACCCACTCCTACGAGCAGTACTTC. The encoded protein is CASSQRLTHSYEQYF.

V gene TRBV20-1 combines with J gene TRBJ2-2; weak D call: TRBD2 (5 bases). The CDR3 length is 11 residues. Trimming took off 2 bases at V and 8 bases at J, with 6 bases between the two ends. Germline V gene lookup returns CDR1 DFQATT and CDR2 SNEGSKA (reference sequence). The CDR3 nucleotides read TGCAGTGCTAGAACTAGGGGGGAGCTGTTTTTT. Translation gives CSARTRGELFF.

The J gene is TRBJ1-3, the V gene TRBV5-6; 7 bases match TRBD1. The CDR3 is made up of 17 amino acids. V shed 3 bases, J shed 0 bases, and the junction held 9 bases outside the gene matches. The germline CDR1 and CDR2 sequences are SGHDT and YYEEEE. CDR3 sequence: CASSYRDRYFSGNTIYF. The CDR3 DNA reads as TGTGCCAGCAGCTACCGGGACAGATATTTCTCTGGAAACACCATATATTTT.

The chain carries TRBV11-1 and TRBJ2-1; a possible D gene is TRBD1 (6 bases). The CDR3 totals 16 residues. Trimming left V 1 base short and J 9 bases short, with 19 bases between. Germline assignment: CDR1 SGHAT and CDR2 FQDESV (reference sequence). Here the CDR3 DNA reads TGTGCCAGCAGCTTAGTGGGGGCGTCAATGAGCGGTGAGCAGTTCTTC. It specifies CASSLVGASMSGEQFF.

The gene calls are TRBV5-6 and TRBJ1-3; 9 bases match TRBD1. CDR3 size: 14 residues. Unmatched junction bases numbered 7, after V lost 3 bases and J lost 9 bases. The germline V gene encodes CDR1 SGHDT and CDR2 YYEEEE. The CDR3 sequence: CASSSHRGRSTIYF. The CDR3 nucleotides read TGTGCCAGCAGCTCCCACAGGGGGCGAAGCACCATATATTTT.

This clone was seen only once. V usage is TRBV19 and J usage is TRBJ1-6, with 8 nucleotides matching TRBD1. The germline V gene has CDR1 LNHDA and CDR2 SQIVND (reference sequence). There are 15 residues in the CDR3. V was clipped by 6 bases and J by 7 bases; unmatched bases: 8. CDR3 sequence: CASRGLRQGNSPLHF. The CDR3 bases are TGTGCCAGTAGGGGACTCCGACAGGGGAATTCACCCCTCCACTTT.

The chain combines TRBV19 with TRBJ2-1; possibly TRBD2 for D (6 bases). The CDR3 is 15 amino acids. Germline lookup yields CDR1 LNHDA and CDR2 SQIVND (reference sequence). Deletions cut 6 bases from V and 0 bases from J, with 12 bases between. CDR3 region: CASRVSGDSYNEQFF. The CDR3 region has the DNA TGTGCCAGTAGGGTTAGCGGAGACTCCTACAATGAGCAGTTCTTC. Full variable domain (missing parts from reference TRBV19 and TRBJ2-1): DGGITQSPKYLFRKEGQNVTLSCEQNLNHDAMYWYRQDPGQGLRLIYYSQIVNDFQKGDIAEGYSVSREKKESFPLTVTSAQKNPTAFYLCASRVSGDSYNEQFFGPGTRLTVL.

The chain uses TRBV9 and TRBJ2-3; 7 bases fit TRBD2. The CDR3 loop spans 16 amino acids. The germline gives CDR1 SGDLS, CDR2 YYNGEE. V lost 0 bases and J lost 5; bases outside the gene matches: 9. CDR3 residues: CASSVGAGEGEDTQYF. The CDR3 region has the DNA TGTGCCAGCAGCGTAGGTGCGGGAGAAGGAGAAGATACGCAGTATTTT.

The CDR3 coding sequence is TGCGCCAGCAGCTTGGGAGGGACAGCACCCTACGAGCAGTACTTC. Its protein product is CASSLGGTAPYEQYF. The rearrangement links TRBV5-1 to TRBJ2-7; TRBD1 agrees at 7 bases. The V and J ends lost 0 bases and 2 bases, in that order; junction bases with no gene match: 5. Looked up from germline, CDR1 is SGHRS and CDR2 is YFSETQ. The CDR3 loop spans 15 amino acids.

This clone was seen once. This sequence joins TRBV3-1 (or the pseudogene TRBV3-2) and TRBJ2-7; 14 positions agree with TRBD2. CDR1 and CDR2 (germline): LGHDT, YNNKEL (reference sequence). This CDR3 comprises 16 residues. After removal of 1 base from V and 2 bases from J, the junction contained 1 base not matched to a gene. CDR3 nucleotides: TGTGCCAGCAGCCAAGGACTAGCGGGAGGGCCCTACGAGCAGTACTTC. Translated: CASSQGLAGGPYEQYF.

The chain couples TRBV27 to TRBJ2-3; 10 nucleotides agree with TRBD1. In germline, CDR1 is MNHEY, CDR2 SMNVEV (reference sequence). The CDR3 spans 14 residues. J was trimmed by 9 bases and V by 6 bases; bases with no gene match: 9. The CDR3 DNA reads as TGTGCCAGCAGCCGCCGACAGGGGGCCGAAACGCAGTATTTT. It codes for CASSRRQGAETQYF.

This clone came up once. V usage is TRBV19 and J usage is TRBJ1-5; 8 nucleotides align to TRBD1. CDR3 length equals 15 residues. After removal of 8 bases from V and 7 bases from J, the junction contained 13 bases not matched to a gene. Germline V gene data show CDR1 as LNHDA and CDR2 as SQIVND (reference sequence). CDR3 DNA sequence: TGTGCCAGTCGACAGGGGCTAGTTACTACGCAGCCCCAGCATTTT. It codes for CASRQGLVTTQPQHF.

The chain uses TRBV28 and TRBJ1-1, with D unresolved. Germline-derived CDR1 and CDR2 are MDHEN and SYDVKM. This CDR3 is built from 15 residues. The germline V and J ends were trimmed by 0 bases and 1 base, with 9 bases remaining between them. This CDR3 is CASSLWGGQNTEAFF. The CDR3 region has the DNA TGTGCCAGCAGTTTATGGGGCGGGCAGAACACTGAAGCTTTCTTT. Filled out from reference TRBV28 and TRBJ1-1, the complete variable domain reads DVKVTQSSRYLVKRTGEKVFLECVQDMDHENMFWYRQDPGLGLRLIYFSYDVKMKEKGDIPEGYSVSREKKERFSLILESASTNQTSMYLCASSLWGGQNTEAFFGQGTRLTVV.

The rearrangement uses TRBV7-2 and TRBJ2-3; TRBD1 matches 7 bases. The germline gives CDR1 SGHTA, CDR2 FQGNSA. The CDR3 sequence is 12 residues long. V was pared by 1 base and J by 11 bases, with 3 bases of the junction left unmatched. This CDR3 is CASSLVNRGQYF. The CDR3 nucleotides are TGTGCCAGCAGCTTAGTTAACAGGGGGCAGTATTTT.

The chain combines TRBV5-1 with TRBJ2-2, with 14 bases fitting TRBD2. This CDR3 is 16 amino acids long. Germline V lookup: CDR1 SGHRS, CDR2 YFSETQ. Trimming cost V 4 bases and J 7 bases; bases outside gene matches: 6. CDR3 sequence: CASSPGLAGVIGELFF. CDR3 nucleotide sequence: TGCGCCAGCAGCCCGGGACTAGCGGGAGTGATCGGGGAGCTGTTTTTT. The variable domain in full, completed from reference TRBV5-1 and TRBJ2-2, reads KAGVTQTPRYLIKTRGQQVTLSCSPISGHRSVSWYQQTPGQGLQFLFEYFSETQRNKGNFPGRFSGRQFSNSRSEMNVSTLELGDSALYLCASSPGLAGVIGELFFGEGSRLTVL.

This chain links TRBV27 with TRBJ2-5; maybe TRBD2 (8 bases). With 4 bases removed from V and 4 bases from J, the gap between germline ends came to 19 bases. The CDR3 covers 16 residues. Germline V CDR1 and CDR2: MNHEY, SMNVEV (reference sequence). CDR3 in DNA: TGTGCCAGCAGTTCCCCCCGGGAGGGGGCTGGAGAGACCCAGTACTTC. Translating it yields CASSSPREGAGETQYF.

CDR3 sequence (DNA): TGTGCCACCAGTTCCCCCCCACATCACCACGAGCAGTACTTC. Protein sequence: CATSSPPHHHEQYF. The V and J genes are TRBV24-1 and TRBJ2-7, with D unresolved. Between the trimmed V and J ends, which lost 6 bases and 5 bases, there was a span of 16 bases. Germline-derived CDR1 and CDR2 are KGHDR and SFDVKD. There are 14 residues in the CDR3.

Note on this clone: The same CDR3 also results from other DNA sequences found in this sample. The rearrangement uses TRBV5-6 and TRBJ1-1, with D perhaps matching TRBD1 (5 bases). Looked up from germline, CDR1 is SGHDT and CDR2 is YYEEEE. The CDR3 has 13 residues. Trimming took off 2 bases at V and 2 bases at J, with 7 bases between the two ends. The CDR3 spells CASSLRGNTEAFF. The CDR3 nucleotides read TGTGCCAGCAGCTTAAGGGGAAACACTGAAGCTTTCTTT.

Worth noting for this clone: The CDR3 does not close with the conserved phenylalanine or tryptophan, likely indicating a read error. Because the CDR3's place on the DNA is in doubt, the DNA is left out and the CDR3 is given as listed by TCRdb. The rearrangement uses TRBV6-5 and TRBJ1-1; the D segment call TRBD1 is taken from the table without a DNA check. The CDR3 sequence runs 10 residues, both termini included. Germline assignment: CDR1 MNHEY and CDR2 SVGAGI. CDR3 region: CAITGTGDTG.

The genes are TRBV5-1 and TRBJ2-6; weak D call: TRBD2 (5 bases). Trimming removed 0 bases at V and 0 bases at J, with 10 bases between. Per germline, CDR1 SGHRS and CDR2 YFSETQ. The CDR3 covers 17 residues. The CDR3 region has the DNA TGCGCCAGCAGCTTGGATGGACGGGACTCTGGGGCCAACGTCCTGACTTTC. Residues: CASSLDGRDSGANVLTF.

This rearrangement joins TRBV14 to TRBJ2-3, with D maybe TRBD1 (5 bases). The CDR3 contains 15 residues. V was pared by 2 bases and J by 4 bases, with 13 bases between. Germline V gene sequence: CDR1 SGHDN, CDR2 FVKESK. CDR3 amino acids: CASSQRRGRADTQYF. Written as DNA, the CDR3 is TGTGCCAGCAGCCAAAGAAGGGGAAGGGCAGATACGCAGTATTTT.

This clone was observed a few times. V is TRBV14 and J is TRBJ1-6, with 9 bases identical to TRBD1. Per the germline V gene, CDR1 is SGHDN and CDR2 is FVKESK. Trimming took 0 bases from V and 7 from J; bases not matched to a gene: 4. This CDR3 spans 16 amino acids. The CDR3, as DNA: TGTGCCAGCAGCCAAGATATGGGGACAGGGAATTCACCCCTCCACTTT. It codes for CASSQDMGTGNSPLHF.